This is a list of T cell receptor beta chains from one sample in a study of cytomegalovirus exposure and HLA in healthy donors. Profiled with immunoSEQ multiplex PCR; TCRdb holds only in-frame clones, not every one. The sample includes roughly 130,000 clones, 84% of them seen just once. The material sequenced was PBMCs. These receptor sequences come from a woman under 30 in good health and CMV-seropositive. The CDR3 runs from the conserved cysteine through the conserved F or W. Fields, in order: V gene, D gene, J gene, clone size, CDR3 protein, CDR3 DNA. A D gene is named only where the DNA matches it firmly. Clone size is given for some rows only: seen once, a few or many times, or a class if the clone is expanded.

TRBV11-2,TRBD1,TRBJ2-7,-,CASSSGTGAYEQYF,TGTGCCAGCAGCTCCGGGACAGGAGCCTACGAGCAGTACTTC
TRBV7-2,TRBD2,TRBJ2-3,-,CASSNTGTSGTRTDTQYF,TGTGCCAGCAGCAATACCGGGACTAGCGGGACCCGCACAGATACGCAGTATTTT
TRBV2,-,TRBJ1-1,-,CASSEWQGNVESTEAFF,TGTGCCAGCAGTGAGTGGCAGGGGAACGTGGAGAGCACTGAAGCTTTCTTT
TRBV30,-,TRBJ2-7,-,CAWSRRPNEQYF,TGTGCCTGGAGTCGGAGGCCGAACGAGCAGTACTTC
TRBV12-5,TRBD2,TRBJ2-1,few,CASGPSALAGGYNEQFF,TGTGCTAGTGGTCCATCCGCTCTAGCGGGGGGCTACAATGAGCAGTTCTTC
TRBV5-4,-,TRBJ1-2,-,CASGSEGAGHGYTF,TGTGCCAGCGGAAGTGAGGGCGCGGGTCATGGCTACACCTTC
TRBV7-9,-,TRBJ2-7,once,CSSSPGVYEQYF,TGTTCCAGCAGCCCAGGGGTCTACGAGCAGTACTTC
TRBV9,TRBD2,TRBJ2-1,once,CASSVGGGVNNEQFF,TGTGCCAGCAGCGTAGGCGGGGGGGTTAACAATGAGCAGTTCTTC
TRBV28,-,TRBJ2-1,-,CASSFFGVEGFGNEQFF,TGTGCCAGCAGCTTCTTCGGGGTAGAAGGTTTTGGCAATGAGCAGTTCTTC
TRBV2,-,TRBJ1-2,-,CASSEVGLLNYGYTF,TGTGCCAGCAGTGAAGTTGGCTTACTAAACTATGGCTACACCTTC
TRBV6-5,-,TRBJ2-6,-,CASSARGTGANVLTF,TGTGCCAGCAGTGCCAGGGGAACAGGGGCCAACGTCCTGACTTTC
TRBV27,TRBD2,TRBJ2-5,-,CASRTLAGGPMAQYF,TGTGCCAGCAGAACACTAGCGGGGGGCCCTATGGCCCAGTACTTC
TRBV2,-,TRBJ2-2,-,CASTLGAVTGELFF,TGTGCCAGCACCCTGGGGGCGGTCACCGGGGAGCTGTTTTTT
TRBV7-6,-,TRBJ2-2,-,CASSSLVETTGELFF,TGTGCCAGCAGCTCTCTAGTGGAGACGACCGGGGAGCTGTTTTTT
TRBV6-5,-,TRBJ1-1,-,CASSYTLPGGAEAFF,TGTGCCAGCAGTTACACCTTGCCGGGGGGGGCTGAAGCTTTCTTT
TRBV5-6,TRBD1,TRBJ1-2,-,CASTFIRDRINYGYTF,TGTGCCAGCACCTTTATCAGGGACAGGATTAACTATGGCTACACCTTC
TRBV7-2,-,TRBJ2-6,-,CASSLALGAGANVLTF,TGTGCCAGCAGCTTAGCTTTAGGAGCTGGGGCCAACGTCCTGACTTTC
TRBV25-1,TRBD2,TRBJ2-2,-,CATSVASGGGGELFF,TGTGCCACCTCCGTTGCTAGCGGGGGGGGAGGGGAGCTGTTTTTT
TRBV4-1,TRBD2,TRBJ2-7,-,CASSQEGTSGYEQYF,TGCGCCAGCAGCCAAGAAGGGACTAGCGGATACGAGCAGTACTTC
TRBV6-5,-,TRBJ1-4,once,CASSSRGNEKLFF,TGTGCCAGCAGTAGCAGGGGTAATGAAAAACTGTTTTTT
TRBV18,-,TRBJ1-1,-,CASSPPGGTSVNTEAFF,TGTGCCAGCTCACCACCGGGCGGGACTTCGGTGAACACTGAAGCTTTCTTT
TRBV5-4,-,TRBJ2-7,-,CASSPGSGPADEQYF,TGTGCCAGCAGCCCAGGGTCTGGACCTGCAGACGAGCAGTACTTC
TRBV5-4,-,TRBJ2-2,-,CASSLGGTGELFF,TGTGCCAGCAGCTTGGGAGGCACCGGGGAGCTGTTTTTT
TRBV6-1,-,TRBJ1-5,-,CASSESARAWQPQHF,TGTGCCAGCAGTGAATCAGCCAGGGCGTGGCAGCCCCAGCATTTT
TRBV19,TRBD1,TRBJ2-1,-,CASSIDLSRDRVSEQFF,TGTGCCAGTAGTATAGACCTGTCCCGGGACAGGGTTAGTGAGCAGTTCTTC
TRBV28,-,TRBJ1-5,-,CASSPRVDYSNQPQHF,TGTGCCAGCAGCCCGCGGGTAGATTATAGCAATCAGCCCCAGCATTTT
TRBV4-1,TRBD1,TRBJ2-5,-,CASSQEAGGETQYF,TGCGCCAGCAGCCAAGAGGCAGGGGGAGAGACCCAGTACTTC
TRBV27,TRBD2,TRBJ2-7,-,CASSLRGAGSYEQYF,TGTGCCAGCAGTTTGCGGGGGGCAGGGTCCTACGAGCAGTACTTC
TRBV30,-,TRBJ2-1,once,CAWNGLADDNEQFF,TGTGCCTGGAATGGACTGGCGGATGACAATGAGCAGTTCTTC
TRBV25-1,TRBD1,TRBJ1-3,-,CARTGVGNTIYF,TGTGCCAGGACAGGGGTTGGAAACACCATATATTTT
TRBV2,-,TRBJ2-5,-,CASSEARGRETQYF,TGTGCCAGCAGTGAAGCCAGGGGAAGAGAGACCCAGTACTTC
TRBV7-8,TRBD2,TRBJ2-2,-,CASSFSGGNTGELFF,TGTGCCAGCAGCTTTAGCGGGGGGAACACCGGGGAGCTGTTTTTT
TRBV7-6,-,TRBJ1-1,-,CASSLVSTGTRNTEAFF,TGTGCCAGCAGCTTAGTTAGTACAGGGACACGGAACACTGAAGCTTTCTTT
TRBV28,TRBD2,TRBJ2-1,once,CASTRGTSGGFDEQFF,TGTGCCAGCACCCGAGGGACTAGCGGGGGGTTCGATGAGCAGTTCTTC
TRBV10-3,-,TRBJ1-5,-,CAISGGDNQPQHF,TGTGCCATCAGTGGGGGGGACAATCAGCCCCAGCATTTT
TRBV5-1,TRBD2,TRBJ2-7,-,CASTPLGLANEQYF,TGCGCCAGCACACCCCTGGGACTAGCAAACGAGCAGTACTTC
TRBV7-9,-,TRBJ1-1,-,CASSRAQGTHTEAFF,TGTGCCAGCAGCCGCGCACAGGGTACCCACACTGAAGCTTTCTTT
TRBV11-3,TRBD2,TRBJ2-5,-,CASSLGTSGVGETQYF,TGTGCCAGCAGCTTGGGCACTAGCGGGGTAGGGGAGACCCAGTACTTC
TRBV19,-,TRBJ2-7,-,CASSMLSGNEQYF,TGTGCCAGTAGTATGTTATCAGGGAACGAGCAGTACTTC
TRBV9,-,TRBJ1-1,-,CASSPGGEAREAFF,TGTGCCAGCAGCCCTGGGGGGGAGGCCCGCGAAGCTTTCTTT
TRBV6-1,TRBD2,TRBJ2-5,-,CASSGPSGGFQETQYF,TGTGCCAGCAGTGGACCTAGCGGGGGATTCCAAGAGACCCAGTACTTC
TRBV2,TRBD1,TRBJ1-6,-,CASNRDRAASPLHF,TGTGCCAGCAATAGGGACAGGGCGGCTTCACCCCTCCACTTT
TRBV5-1,TRBD1,TRBJ2-5,-,CASSMRQGGETQYF,TGCGCCAGCAGCATGCGACAGGGGGGAGAGACCCAGTACTTC
TRBV30,TRBD1,TRBJ1-3,few,CAFFRDRGRNGNTIYF,TGTGCCTTCTTCCGAGACAGGGGAAGAAACGGAAACACCATATATTTT
TRBV4-1,TRBD2,TRBJ2-6,-,CASSQDPVGGPGANVLTF,TGCGCCAGCAGCCAAGATCCTGTGGGAGGGCCTGGGGCCAACGTCCTGACTTTC
TRBV30,TRBD2,TRBJ2-7,-,CAWSAGTSAYEQYF,TGTGCCTGGAGTGCCGGGACTAGCGCCTACGAGCAGTACTTC
TRBV29-1,-,TRBJ1-1,-,CSVTGSNTEAFF,TGCAGCGTAACAGGGTCTAACACTGAAGCTTTCTTT
TRBV6-1,TRBD2,TRBJ2-7,-,CASSESSGGNYEQYF,TGTGCCAGCAGTGAATCTAGCGGGGGAAACTACGAGCAGTACTTC
TRBV6-1,TRBD1,TRBJ2-5,-,CASSEEVQGKETQYF,TGTGCCAGCAGTGAAGAGGTACAGGGGAAAGAGACCCAGTACTTC
TRBV15,-,TRBJ1-3,few,CATSRDQGVGNTIYF,TGTGCCACCAGCAGAGACCAGGGCGTCGGAAACACCATATATTTT
TRBV7-2,-,TRBJ1-2,few,CASTVPGINYGYTF,TGTGCCAGCACCGTCCCAGGAATAAACTATGGCTACACCTTC
TRBV6-1,TRBD1,TRBJ1-4,many,CASSERQGQREKLFF,TGTGCCAGCAGTGAACGACAGGGCCAACGTGAAAAACTGTTTTTT
TRBV7-9,-,TRBJ1-3,-,CASRPSSGNTIYF,TGTGCCAGCCGCCCCAGCTCTGGAAACACCATATATTTT